The 19 T cell receptor beta chains below come from one sample, sequenced in a study of human T cells and chemical hapten exposure (dated by TCRdb to the early 2020s). This specimen's time point label, per the study, means: patch test 1, 2 weeks after DPC sensitization. Per the publication, the treatment or condition label means: therapeutic diphenylcyclopropenone sensitization with weekly scalp DPC. Library method: RACE. The sequencing machine was a NextSeq 500. TCRdb passed the public sequencing reads through fastp at Q25 and MiXCR, retaining productive beta sequences. Rows matching on CDR3 protein sequence are summarized as one entry with the most common DNA and genes. The sample records more than 65,000 distinct CDR3 sequences, 25% to 40% of which are singletons. Jointly, the top ten make up roughly 10% of the sample. The starting material was whole blood, obtained in connection with sensitization to the hapten diphenylcyclopropenone (DPC). These receptors originate from a man aged 35-49 years with alopecia areata. Some clones in this sample may be carry-over from other donors' samples.

This clonotype has only a few counts. The rearrangement uses TRBV7-9 and TRBJ1-2; the D gene is possibly TRBD1 (5 bases). This CDR3 comprises 14 residues. Trimming pared 4 bases from V and 6 bases from J, leaving 15 bases between. CDR1 is SEHNR, CDR2 FQNEAQ, per germline (reference sequence). CDR3 coding DNA: TGTGCCAGCAGCTCCCCGTACTTAGGGGATGGCTACACCTTC. Translation gives CASSSPYLGDGYTF.

The chain is built from TRBV20-1 and TRBJ2-6; 10 positions agree with TRBD2. The CDR3 contains 17 residues. Germline trimming cut 1 base from V and 1 base from J; bases unmatched to any gene: 4. From germline, CDR1 is DFQATT and CDR2 SNEGSKA (reference sequence). The CDR3: CSARGLAGLSGANVLTF. The CDR3 nucleotides are TGCAGTGCTAGAGGACTAGCGGGCCTTTCTGGGGCCAACGTCCTGACTTTC.

The chain has TRBV28 and TRBJ2-7; possible D gene TRBD2, 6 bases. CDR1 is MDHEN and CDR2 is SYDVKM in the germline V gene. This CDR3 has 14 amino acids. Trimming shortened V by 6 bases and J by 0 bases, and 12 bases separated the two germline ends. The CDR3 nucleotides are TGTGCCAGCAGGCCGGGCGGGACCTCCTACGAGCAGTACTTC. Translation gives CASRPGGTSYEQYF.

This clonotype was picked up many times. The genes are TRBV5-1 and TRBJ2-7, with D perhaps TRBD1 (6 bases). Germline V gene lookup returns CDR1 SGHRS and CDR2 YFSETQ. This CDR3 is 12 amino acids long. V gave up 3 bases and J gave up 7 bases, with 11 bases separating them. CDR3 sequence (DNA): TGCGCCAGCAGCTCTACAGGGCCTGAGCAGTACTTC. Protein product: CASSSTGPEQYF.

This chain links TRBV10-3 with TRBJ2-7; TRBD1 agrees at 9 bases. Germline values: CDR1 ENHRY, CDR2 SYGVKD. Losses at the gene ends were 6 bases for V and 5 bases for J; bases not matched to a gene: 11. The CDR3 sequence is 15 residues long. Written as DNA, the CDR3 is TGTGCCATCAGCCAAACCGGGACAGGGATCCACGAGCAGTACTTC. Translating gives CAISQTGTGIHEQYF.

This clonotype showed up just a few times. The chain has TRBV6-6 and TRBJ1-1, with 8 positions matching TRBD1. The CDR3 covers 16 residues. Germline V gene data show CDR1 as MNHNY and CDR2 as SVGAGI (reference sequence). With V trimmed by 6 bases and J by 1 base, 10 bases remained unmatched. CDR3 DNA sequence: TGTGCCAGCAGCCGGGGGACAGGAGCCTCGAACACTGAAGCTTTCTTT. It is translated as CASSRGTGASNTEAFF.

The rearrangement joins TRBV6-5 to TRBJ2-3; 7 nucleotides agree with TRBD1. Germline trimming cut 6 bases from V and 3 bases from J; bases unmatched to any gene: 9. Per the germline V gene, CDR1 is MNHEY and CDR2 is SVGAGI. CDR3 size: 15 residues. CDR3 coding DNA: TGTGCCAGCAGAACCGACCGGGACAGTACAGATACGCAGTATTTT. It is translated as CASRTDRDSTDTQYF.

The CDR3 DNA sequence: TGTGCCAGCAGCTTAGCTACTAGCGGGAGGACCCAAGAGACCCAGTACTTC. The encoded protein is CASSLATSGRTQETQYF. The V gene is TRBV7-2, the J gene TRBJ2-5; 12 nucleotides align to TRBD2. The J segment lost 1 base and the V segment lost 0 bases, leaving 3 bases of the junction unmatched. The length of the CDR3 is 17 residues. Germline CDR1 SGHTA, CDR2 FQGNSA.

The chain employs TRBV28 and TRBJ2-7; D is unclear. The CDR3 is 13 residues long. Germline V CDR1 and CDR2: MDHEN, SYDVKM. With 5 bases removed from V and 4 bases from J, the gap between germline ends came to 12 bases. CDR3 in DNA: TGTGCCAGCAGTGAACTGGAGTCTTACGAGCAGTACTTC. It specifies CASSELESYEQYF.

The rearrangement joins TRBV27 to TRBJ2-3; D gene ambiguous. V lost 6 bases and J 3 bases, leaving 10 bases between the germline ends. The CDR3 consists of 13 residues. Germline V lookup: CDR1 MNHEY, CDR2 SMNVEV (reference sequence). For the CDR3, the DNA is TGTGCCAGCAGGTCACGGGCTACAGATACGCAGTATTTT. Protein product: CASRSRATDTQYF.

This clonotype turned up a few times. This rearrangement joins TRBV12-3 or TRBV12-4 to TRBJ1-3, with D possibly being TRBD1 (5 bases). V was clipped by 2 bases and J by 2 bases, with 10 bases between them. The CDR3 has 15 residues. CDR3 nucleotide sequence: TGTGCCAGCAGTTTACGGGGAGGGGCTGGAAACACCATATATTTT. Translated, it gives CASSLRGGAGNTIYF.

The chain joins TRBV6-6 to TRBJ2-1; the match to TRBD2 covers 7 bases. The CDR3 loop spans 14 amino acids. The germline gives CDR1 MNHNY, CDR2 SVGAGI (reference sequence). The V segment lost 1 base and the J segment 7 bases; nucleotides outside the gene matches: 4. CDR3 nucleotides: TGTGCCAGCAGTTACTGGGGAGGGCAGAATGAGCAGTTCTTC. Amino acid sequence: CASSYWGGQNEQFF.

The CDR3 nucleotides read TGCAGTGCTAGTGGGTACGAGCAGTACTTC. Translating gives CSASGYEQYF. The chain employs TRBV20-1 and TRBJ2-7; no definite D call. The germline V and J ends were trimmed by 3 bases and 4 bases, with 4 bases remaining between them. Germline V CDR1 and CDR2: DFQATT, SNEGSKA (reference sequence). This CDR3 is 10 amino acids long.

This clonotype was detected a few times. The chain is built from TRBV5-1 and TRBJ1-4, with D possibly matching TRBD1 (6 bases). The CDR3 runs to 16 residues. V was pared by 3 bases and J by 8 bases, with 20 bases between. Germline V lookup: CDR1 SGHRS, CDR2 YFSETQ. CDR3 loop: CASSSTGVGVGEKLFF. The CDR3 DNA is TGCGCCAGCAGCTCGACAGGAGTAGGAGTCGGGGAAAAACTGTTTTTT. The full variable domain, with the rest looked up from reference TRBV5-1 and TRBJ1-4, is KAGVTQTPRYLIKTRGQQVTLSCSPISGHRSVSWYQQTPGQGLQFLFEYFSETQRNKGNFPGRFSGRQFSNSRSEMNVSTLELGDSALYLCASSSTGVGVGEKLFFGSGTQLSVL.

This clonotype turned up a few times. The chain combines TRBV20-1 with TRBJ2-1, with 12 bases fitting TRBD2. In germline, CDR1 is DFQATT, CDR2 SNEGSKA (reference sequence). This CDR3 comprises 16 residues. V lost 2 bases, J lost 6 bases, and 8 bases stayed unmatched. CDR3 nucleotides: TGCAGTGCTAGACGGACTAGCGGGATTGTGGTCAATGAGCAGTTCTTC. Amino acid sequence: CSARRTSGIVVNEQFF.

This chain connects TRBV20-1 to TRBJ2-7; either TRBD1 or TRBD2 may supply D (5 bases each). Trimming cost V 0 bases and J 7 bases, with 22 bases left between them. CDR1 and CDR2 (germline): DFQATT, SNEGSKA (reference sequence). The CDR3 is 16 amino acids. As DNA, the CDR3 is TGCAGTGCTAGAGATTATAAAAGTATGGCCGAGGGGGAGCAGTACTTC. It translates to CSARDYKSMAEGEQYF.

The chain carries TRBV5-1 and TRBJ2-3, with 9 bases aligning to TRBD2. Germline V gene data show CDR1 as SGHRS and CDR2 as YFSETQ. V dropped 3 bases and J dropped 3; count of bases not matched to a gene: 8. This CDR3 is built from 16 residues. The CDR3, as DNA: TGCGCCAGCAGCTCCGAGCGGGCGGGAGGGACAGATACGCAGTATTTT. Residues: CASSSERAGGTDTQYF.

This clonotype showed up just a few times. This sequence joins TRBV9 and TRBJ2-3, with 8 bases matching TRBD2. Unmatched junction bases numbered 10, after V lost 4 bases and J lost 3 bases. This CDR3 spans 16 amino acids. Germline V CDR1 and CDR2: SGDLS, YYNGEE. CDR3 residues: CASSPVLAGLTDTQYF. The CDR3 nucleotides read TGTGCCAGCAGCCCTGTCCTAGCGGGTTTGACAGATACGCAGTATTTT. The variable domain in full, completed from reference TRBV9 and TRBJ2-3, reads DSGVTQTPKHLITATGQRVTLRCSPRSGDLSVYWYQQSLDQGLQFLIQYYNGEERAKGNILERFSAQQFPDLHSELNLSSLELGDSALYFCASSPVLAGLTDTQYFGPGTRLTVL.

The chain employs TRBV12-3 or TRBV12-4 and TRBJ1-5; possible D gene TRBD1, 6 bases. Deletions cut 11 bases from V and 7 bases from J, with 18 bases between. The CDR3 totals 13 residues. The CDR3 spells CASSTGPLQPQHF. The CDR3 DNA sequence: TGTGCCTCATCAACAGGGCCTTTGCAGCCCCAGCATTTT.